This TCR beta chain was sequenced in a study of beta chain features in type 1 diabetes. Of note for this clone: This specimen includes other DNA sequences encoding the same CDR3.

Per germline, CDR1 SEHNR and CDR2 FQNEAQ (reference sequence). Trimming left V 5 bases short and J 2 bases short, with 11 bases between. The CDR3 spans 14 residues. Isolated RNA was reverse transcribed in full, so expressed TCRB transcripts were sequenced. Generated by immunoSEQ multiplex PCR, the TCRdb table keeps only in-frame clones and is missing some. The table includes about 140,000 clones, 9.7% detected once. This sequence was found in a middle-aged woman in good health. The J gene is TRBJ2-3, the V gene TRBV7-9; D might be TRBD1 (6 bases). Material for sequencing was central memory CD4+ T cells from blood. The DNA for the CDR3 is TGTGCCAGCAGCCTCGACAGGTACACAGATACGCAGTATTTT. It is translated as CASSLDRYTDTQYF. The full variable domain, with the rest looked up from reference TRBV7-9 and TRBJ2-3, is DTGVSQNPRHKITKRGQNVTFRCDPISEHNRLYWYRQTLGQGPEFLTYFQNEAQLEKSRLLSDRFSAERPKGSFSTLEIQRTEQGDSAMYLCASSLDRYTDTQYFGPGTRLTVL.